The source of this TCR beta chain is a study of T cell responses to AZD1222 COVID-19 vaccine. Measured with immunoSEQ multiplex PCR; TCRdb has only the in-frame clones, and not every one. This table has some 150,000 clones, 92% appearing once. V was pared by 7 bases and J by 2 bases, with 15 bases between. The CDR3 consists of 14 residues. Germline loops: CDR1 GTSNPN, CDR2 SVGIG (reference sequence). This material consisted of peripheral blood, taken on day 0 of MenACWY control vaccination. This sequence joins TRBV30 and TRBJ1-3; a weak D match, TRBD1 (5 bases). The TCR was taken from an adult in good health. The CDR3 nucleotides are TGTGCCTTTAATCCCGGGACTACTGGAAACACCATATATTTT. It translates to CAFNPGTTGNTIYF.